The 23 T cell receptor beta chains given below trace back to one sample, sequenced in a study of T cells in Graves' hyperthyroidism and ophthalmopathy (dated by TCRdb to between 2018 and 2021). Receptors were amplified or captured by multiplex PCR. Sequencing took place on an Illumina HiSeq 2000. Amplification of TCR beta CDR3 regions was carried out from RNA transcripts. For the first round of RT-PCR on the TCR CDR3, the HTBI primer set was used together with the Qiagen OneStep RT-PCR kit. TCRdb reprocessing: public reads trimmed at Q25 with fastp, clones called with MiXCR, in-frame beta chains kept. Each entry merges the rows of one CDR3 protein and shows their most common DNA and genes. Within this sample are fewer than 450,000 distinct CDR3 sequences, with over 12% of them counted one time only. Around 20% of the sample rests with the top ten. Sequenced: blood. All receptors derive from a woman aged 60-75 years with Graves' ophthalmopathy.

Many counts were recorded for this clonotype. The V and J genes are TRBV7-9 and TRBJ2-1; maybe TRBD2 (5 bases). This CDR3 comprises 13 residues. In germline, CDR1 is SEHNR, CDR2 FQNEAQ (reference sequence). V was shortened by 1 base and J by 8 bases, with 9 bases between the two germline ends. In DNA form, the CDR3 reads TGTGCCAGCAGCTTAGAACGGGGTGATGAGCAGTTCTTC. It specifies CASSLERGDEQFF.

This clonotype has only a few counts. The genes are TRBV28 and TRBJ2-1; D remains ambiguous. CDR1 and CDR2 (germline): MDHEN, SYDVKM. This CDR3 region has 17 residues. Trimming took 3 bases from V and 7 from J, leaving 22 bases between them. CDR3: CASSFIKPGPRRNEQFF. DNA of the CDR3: TGTGCCAGCAGTTTTATCAAACCGGGCCCCCGGCGGAATGAGCAGTTCTTC.

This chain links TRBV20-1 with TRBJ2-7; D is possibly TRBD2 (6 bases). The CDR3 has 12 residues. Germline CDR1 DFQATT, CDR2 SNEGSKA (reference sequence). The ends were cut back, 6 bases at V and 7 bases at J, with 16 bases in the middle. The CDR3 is CSATAGLREQYF. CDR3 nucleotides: TGCAGTGCCACGGCGGGGTTGAGGGAGCAGTACTTC.

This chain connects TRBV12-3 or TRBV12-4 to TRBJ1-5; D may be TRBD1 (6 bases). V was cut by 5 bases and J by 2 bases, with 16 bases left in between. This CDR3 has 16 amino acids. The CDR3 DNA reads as TGTGCCAGCAGTACAGGGACACTAAATGGCAATCAGCCCCAGCATTTT. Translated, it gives CASSTGTLNGNQPQHF.

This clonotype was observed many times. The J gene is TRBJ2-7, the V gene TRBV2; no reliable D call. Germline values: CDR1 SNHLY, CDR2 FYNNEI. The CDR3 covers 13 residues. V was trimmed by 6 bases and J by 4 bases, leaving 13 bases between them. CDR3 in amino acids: CASRSGLTYEQYF. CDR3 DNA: TGTGCCAGCAGATCGGGTCTAACATACGAGCAGTACTTC. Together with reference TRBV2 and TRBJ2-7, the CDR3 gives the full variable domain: EPEVTQTPSHQVTQMGQEVILRCVPISNHLYFYWYRQILGQKVEFLVSFYNNEISEKSEIFDDQFSVERPDGSNFTLKIRSTKLEDSAMYFCASRSGLTYEQYFGPGTRLTVT.

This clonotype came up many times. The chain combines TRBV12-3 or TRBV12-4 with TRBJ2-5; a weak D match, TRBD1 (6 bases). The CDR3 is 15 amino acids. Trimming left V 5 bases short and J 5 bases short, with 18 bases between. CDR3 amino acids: CASSPPAGAPETQYF. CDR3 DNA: TGTGCCAGCAGTCCCCCGGCAGGGGCGCCTGAGACCCAGTACTTC.

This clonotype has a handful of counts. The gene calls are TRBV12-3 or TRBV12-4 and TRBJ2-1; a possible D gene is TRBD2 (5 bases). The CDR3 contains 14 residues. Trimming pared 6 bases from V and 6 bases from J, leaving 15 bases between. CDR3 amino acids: CASSRDGPRNEQFF. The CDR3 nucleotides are TGTGCCAGCAGCCGGGATGGCCCCCGCAATGAGCAGTTCTTC.

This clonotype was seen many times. In DNA form, the CDR3 reads TGTGCCTGGAGTTTGGGGGTTGGAAACACCATATATTTT. It encodes CAWSLGVGNTIYF. This chain uses TRBV30 with TRBJ1-3; weak D call: TRBD1 (5 bases). The CDR3 runs to 13 residues. Germline CDR1 is GTSNPN and CDR2 is SVGIG (reference sequence). Trimming removed 2 bases at V and 3 bases at J, with 8 bases between.

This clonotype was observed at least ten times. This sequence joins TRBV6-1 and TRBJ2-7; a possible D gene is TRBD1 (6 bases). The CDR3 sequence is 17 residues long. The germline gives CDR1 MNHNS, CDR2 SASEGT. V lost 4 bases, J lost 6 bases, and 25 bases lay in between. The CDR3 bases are TGTGCCAGCAGTGGTGACCCCGGGACATCAGCAAGGACCGAGCAGTACTTC. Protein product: CASSGDPGTSARTEQYF.

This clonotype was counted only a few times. CDR3 nucleotide sequence: TGTGCCAGCACCCGGCAGGGGGACACTGAAGCTTTCTTT. This codes for CASTRQGDTEAFF. The chain links TRBV6-1 to TRBJ1-1; 7 positions agree with TRBD1. CDR1 and CDR2 (germline): MNHNS, SASEGT. Trimming removed 7 bases from V and 3 bases from J; junction bases left unmatched: 5. The CDR3 runs to 13 residues.

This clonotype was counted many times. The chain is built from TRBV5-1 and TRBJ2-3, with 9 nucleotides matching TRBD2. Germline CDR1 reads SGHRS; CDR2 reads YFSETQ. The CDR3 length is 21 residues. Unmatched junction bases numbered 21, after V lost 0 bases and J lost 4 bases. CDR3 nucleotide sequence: TGCGCCAGCAGCTTGGAAGGGGGAAAGGGACTAGCCCGAGTGAGTGCAGATACGCAGTATTTT. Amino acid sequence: CASSLEGGKGLARVSADTQYF.

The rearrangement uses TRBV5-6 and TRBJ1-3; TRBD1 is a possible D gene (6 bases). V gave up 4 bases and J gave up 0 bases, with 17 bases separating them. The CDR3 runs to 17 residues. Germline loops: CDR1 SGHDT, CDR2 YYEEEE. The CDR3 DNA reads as TGTGCCAGCAGCCCTCTAGGGGGTTACGGCTCTGGAAACACCATATATTTT. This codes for CASSPLGGYGSGNTIYF.

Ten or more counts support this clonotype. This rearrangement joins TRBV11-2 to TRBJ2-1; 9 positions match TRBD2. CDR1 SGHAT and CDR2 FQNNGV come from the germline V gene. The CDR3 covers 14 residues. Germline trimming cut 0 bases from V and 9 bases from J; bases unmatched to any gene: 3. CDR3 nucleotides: TGTGCCAGCAGCTTAGAATTGCGGGAGGGTGAGCAGTTCTTC. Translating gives CASSLELREGEQFF.

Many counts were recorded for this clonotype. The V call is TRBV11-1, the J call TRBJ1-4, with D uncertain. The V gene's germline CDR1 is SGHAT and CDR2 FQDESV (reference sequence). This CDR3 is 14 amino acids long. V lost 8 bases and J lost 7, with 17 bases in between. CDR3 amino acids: CASGQREVPEKLFF. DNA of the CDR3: TGTGCCAGCGGCCAGCGGGAGGTGCCTGAAAAACTGTTTTTT.

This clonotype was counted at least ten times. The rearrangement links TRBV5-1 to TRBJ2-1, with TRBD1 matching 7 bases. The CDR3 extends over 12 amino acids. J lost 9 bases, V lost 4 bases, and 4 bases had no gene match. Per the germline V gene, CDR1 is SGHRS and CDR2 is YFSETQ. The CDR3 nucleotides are TGCGCCAGCAGCCCTACAGGGGCTGAGCAGTTCTTC. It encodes CASSPTGAEQFF.

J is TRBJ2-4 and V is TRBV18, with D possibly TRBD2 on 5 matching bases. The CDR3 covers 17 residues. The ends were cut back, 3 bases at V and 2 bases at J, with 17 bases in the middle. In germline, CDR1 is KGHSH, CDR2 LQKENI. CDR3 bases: TGTGCCAGCTCACCTCCAGAGGGAGACTTTACCAAAAACATTCAGTACTTC. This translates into CASSPPEGDFTKNIQYF.

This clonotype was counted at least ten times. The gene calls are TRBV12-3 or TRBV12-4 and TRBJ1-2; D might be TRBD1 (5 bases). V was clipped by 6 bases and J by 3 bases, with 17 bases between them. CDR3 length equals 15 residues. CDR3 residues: CASSTNQGAYYGYTF. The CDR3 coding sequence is TGTGCCAGCAGCACAAACCAGGGAGCCTACTATGGCTACACCTTC.

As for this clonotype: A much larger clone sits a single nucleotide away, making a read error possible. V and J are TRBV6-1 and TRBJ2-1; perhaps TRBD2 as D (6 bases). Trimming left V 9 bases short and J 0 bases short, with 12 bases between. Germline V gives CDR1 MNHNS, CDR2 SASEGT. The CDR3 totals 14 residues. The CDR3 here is CARSRGVSYNEQFF. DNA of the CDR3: TGTGCCAGAAGCCGCGGGGTCTCCTACAATGAGCAGTTCTTC.

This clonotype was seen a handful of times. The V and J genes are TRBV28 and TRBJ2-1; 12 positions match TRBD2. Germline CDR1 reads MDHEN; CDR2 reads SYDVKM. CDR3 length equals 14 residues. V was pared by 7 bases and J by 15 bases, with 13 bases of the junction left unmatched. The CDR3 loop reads CASNPAGLAGTGFF. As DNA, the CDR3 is TGTGCCAGCAATCCCGCTGGACTAGCGGGGACTGGGTTCTTC.

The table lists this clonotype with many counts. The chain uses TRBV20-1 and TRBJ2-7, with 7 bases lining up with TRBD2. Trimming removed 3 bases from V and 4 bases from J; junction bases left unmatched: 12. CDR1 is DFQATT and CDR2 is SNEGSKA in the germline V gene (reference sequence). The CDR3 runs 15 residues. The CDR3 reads CSASYLGLAAYEQYF. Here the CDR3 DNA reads TGCAGTGCTAGCTACTTGGGGCTAGCGGCATACGAGCAGTACTTC.

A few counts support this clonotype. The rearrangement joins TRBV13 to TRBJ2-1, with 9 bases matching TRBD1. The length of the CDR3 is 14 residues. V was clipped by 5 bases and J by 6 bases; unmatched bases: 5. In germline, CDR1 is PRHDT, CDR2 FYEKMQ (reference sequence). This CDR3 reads CASSVETGGNEQFF. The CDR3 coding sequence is TGTGCCAGCAGCGTAGAGACAGGGGGCAATGAGCAGTTCTTC.

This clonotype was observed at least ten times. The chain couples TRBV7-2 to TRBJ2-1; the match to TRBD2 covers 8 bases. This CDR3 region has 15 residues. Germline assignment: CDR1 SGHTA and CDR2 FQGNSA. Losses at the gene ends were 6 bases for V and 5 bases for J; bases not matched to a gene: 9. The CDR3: CASRLGLAGHNEQFF. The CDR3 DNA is TGTGCCAGCAGACTGGGGCTAGCGGGCCACAATGAGCAGTTCTTC.

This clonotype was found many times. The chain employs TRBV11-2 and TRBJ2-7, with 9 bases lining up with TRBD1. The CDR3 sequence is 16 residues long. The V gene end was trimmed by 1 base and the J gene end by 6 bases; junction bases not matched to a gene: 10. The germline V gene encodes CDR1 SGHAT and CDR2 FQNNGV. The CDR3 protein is CASSLGSGTGFVEQYF. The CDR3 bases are TGTGCCAGCAGCTTAGGTTCTGGGACAGGGTTTGTCGAGCAGTACTTC.